This T cell receptor beta chain is from a study of cytomegalovirus exposure and HLA in healthy donors. Findings and caveats of the study: Published work reported that the classifier diagnosed cytomegalovirus status with high specificity and sensitivity. Many donors carried some public TCRs, although rarity characterized most TCR sequences.

CDR3 length: 13 amino acids. Germline values: CDR1 SQVTM, CDR2 ANQGSEA. With 3 bases removed from V and 2 bases from J, the gap between germline ends came to 10 bases. TCRdb keeps only in-frame clones here, not all; method: immunoSEQ multiplex PCR. The profile shows over 150,000 clones, 91% of them singletons. Note on this clone: The antigen remains unidentified.

The sequencing input was PBMCs. The clonotype originates from a woman aged 18-29 years in good health and CMV-seropositive. J is TRBJ1-1 and V is TRBV29-1, with D possibly TRBD1 on 5 matching bases. The CDR3 DNA reads TGCAGCGTTGACGGACAAAGAAACACTGAAGCTTTCTTT. Translated: CSVDGQRNTEAFF. The variable domain in full, completed from reference TRBV29-1 and TRBJ1-1, reads SAVISQKPSRDICQRGTSLTIQCQVDSQVTMMFWYRQQPGQSLTLIATANQGSEATYESGFVIDKFPISRPNLTFSTLTVSNMSPEDSSIYLCSVDGQRNTEAFFGQGTRLTVV.